The clone carrying this T cell receptor beta chain occurred many times. The antigen is unknown. These data come from a study of HIV-infected patients and healthy controls. Study results and limitations: Size-matching overweighted rare events from HIV-infected data when comparing patients with controls. About three months of therapy was arguably too brief to observe immune reconstitution in treated samples. Eight alpha and eight beta V genes differed significantly in mean usage between HIV-infected patients and controls.

Follow-up blood was drawn about 14 weeks, roughly three months, after antiretroviral therapy began. No cell fractionation was done, so the repertoire covers all unsorted peripheral blood T cells. J gave up 2 bases and V 6 bases, and 10 bases lay outside the gene matches. Germline CDR1 and CDR2: SGHAT and FQNNGV. The CDR3 is 16 amino acids. Alpha and beta constant-region primers primed reverse transcription of about 0.5 ug RNA. Alpha and beta chain libraries were made separately by chain-specific third strand synthesis with multiplexing indices. A single record per CDR3 protein comes from TCRdb applying MiXCR to the 5' RACE reads. In the table there are about 9,000 distinct CDR3 sequences, over 7.5% of which are singletons.

This receptor was identified in an adult with HIV infection. The chain combines TRBV11-2 with TRBJ2-3; TRBD2 aligns across 8 bases. The sample here was blood, taken during antiretroviral therapy. In DNA, the CDR3 is TGTGCCAGCAGTCACGGGGGGGTACCTTACACAGATACGCAGTATTTT. It is translated as CASSHGGVPYTDTQYF.